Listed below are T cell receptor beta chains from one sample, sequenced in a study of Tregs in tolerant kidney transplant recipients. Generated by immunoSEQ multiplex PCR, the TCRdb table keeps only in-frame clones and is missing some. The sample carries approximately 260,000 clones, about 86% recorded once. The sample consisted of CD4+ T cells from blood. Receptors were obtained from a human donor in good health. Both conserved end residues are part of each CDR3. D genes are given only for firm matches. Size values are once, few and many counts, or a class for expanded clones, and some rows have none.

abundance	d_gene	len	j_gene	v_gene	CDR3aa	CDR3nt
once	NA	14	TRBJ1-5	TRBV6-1	CASSEGKRSQPQHF	TGTGCCAGCAGTGAAGGCAAGAGGAGTCAGCCCCAGCATTTT
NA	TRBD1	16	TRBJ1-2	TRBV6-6	CASSSEQGRGYYGYTF	TGTGCCAGCAGCTCCGAACAGGGGAGGGGGTACTATGGCTACACCTTC
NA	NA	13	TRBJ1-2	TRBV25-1	CASSGTINYGYTF	TGTGCCAGCAGTGGCACAATAAACTATGGCTACACCTTC
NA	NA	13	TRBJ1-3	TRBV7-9	CASSEVSGNTIYF	TGTGCCAGCAGTGAGGTCTCTGGAAACACCATATATTTT
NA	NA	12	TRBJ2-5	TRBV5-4	CASSRWQETQYF	TGTGCCAGCAGCCGGTGGCAAGAGACCCAGTACTTC
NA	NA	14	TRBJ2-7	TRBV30	CACLRRSARYEQYF	TGTGCCTGCCTCCGTCGGAGTGCTAGGTACGAGCAGTACTTC
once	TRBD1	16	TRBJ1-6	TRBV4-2	CASSYTRDRDNSPLHF	TGTGCCAGCAGCTATACGCGGGACAGGGATAATTCACCCCTCCACTTT
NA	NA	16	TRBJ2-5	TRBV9	CASSVATGRTQETQYF	TGTGCCAGCAGCGTGGCCACAGGGAGGACCCAAGAGACCCAGTACTTC
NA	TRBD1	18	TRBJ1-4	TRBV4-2	CASSQDHGQGKANEKLFF	TGTGCCAGCAGCCAAGATCACGGACAGGGAAAGGCTAATGAAAAACTGTTTTTT
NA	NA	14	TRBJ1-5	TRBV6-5	CASSYSRGLQPQHF	TGTGCCAGCAGTTACTCACGGGGGCTTCAGCCCCAGCATTTT
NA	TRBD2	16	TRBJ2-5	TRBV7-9	CASSLGGSGAAKTQYF	TGTGCCAGCAGCTTAGGAGGTAGCGGGGCTGCTAAGACCCAGTACTTC
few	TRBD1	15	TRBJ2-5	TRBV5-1	CASSLLTGDQETQYF	TGCGCCAGCAGCTTGCTAACAGGGGACCAAGAGACCCAGTACTTC
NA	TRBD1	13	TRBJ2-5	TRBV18	CASSSGQQETQYF	TGTGCCAGCTCTTCGGGACAGCAAGAGACCCAGTACTTC
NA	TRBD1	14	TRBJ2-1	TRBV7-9	CASSSGQGPNEQFF	TGTGCCAGCAGCTCCGGACAGGGTCCCAATGAGCAGTTCTTC
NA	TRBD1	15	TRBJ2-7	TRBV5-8	CASSLWDRGAYEQYF	TGTGCCAGCAGCTTGTGGGACAGGGGGGCTTACGAGCAGTACTTC
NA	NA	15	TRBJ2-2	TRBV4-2	CASSQQGINTGELFF	TGTGCCAGCAGTCAGCAGGGGATCAACACCGGGGAGCTGTTTTTT
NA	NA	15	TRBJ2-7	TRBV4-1	CASSARPQGRSEQYF	TGCGCCAGCAGCGCCCGTCCCCAGGGGAGGAGCGAGCAGTACTTC
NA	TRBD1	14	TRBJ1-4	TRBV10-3	CAISGTGANEKLFF	TGTGCCATCAGTGGGACAGGGGCTAATGAAAAACTGTTTTTT
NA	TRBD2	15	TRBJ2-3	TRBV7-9	CASSPSGTLTDTQYF	TGTGCCAGCAGCCCCAGCGGGACTCTGACAGATACGCAGTATTTT
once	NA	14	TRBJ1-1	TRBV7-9	CASSSRDGNTEAFF	TGTGCCAGCAGCAGTCGGGACGGAAACACTGAAGCTTTCTTT
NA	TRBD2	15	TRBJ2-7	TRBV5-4	CASSSPGLAVYEQYF	TGTGCCAGCAGCTCGCCGGGACTAGCGGTCTACGAGCAGTACTTC
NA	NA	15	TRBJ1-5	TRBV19	CASSLRGVRNQPQHF	TGTGCCAGTAGTCTCCGGGGAGTACGCAATCAGCCCCAGCATTTT
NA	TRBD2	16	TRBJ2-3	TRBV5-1	CASSPILAGATDTQYF	TGCGCCAGCAGCCCAATACTAGCGGGGGCCACAGATACGCAGTATTTT
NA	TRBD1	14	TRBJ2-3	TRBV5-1	CVTQQGARTDTQYF	TGCGTTACACAGCAGGGGGCGCGCACAGATACGCAGTATTTT
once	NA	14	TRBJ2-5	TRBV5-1	CASSVQGGSATQYF	TGCGCCAGCAGCGTACAGGGGGGGTCTGCGACCCAGTACTTC
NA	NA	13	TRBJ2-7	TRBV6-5	CASSYTAGHEQYF	TGTGCCAGCAGTTACACCGCGGGGCACGAGCAGTACTTC
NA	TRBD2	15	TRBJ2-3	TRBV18	CASSPQRGGLDTQYF	TGTGCCAGCTCACCACAGCGGGGGGGCTTAGATACGCAGTATTTT
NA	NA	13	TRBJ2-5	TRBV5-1	CASSLGGEETQYF	TGCGCCAGCAGCTTGGGGGGAGAAGAGACCCAGTACTTC
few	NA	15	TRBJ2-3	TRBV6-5	CASSYSQGSTDTQYF	TGTGCCAGCAGTTACTCCCAGGGGAGCACAGATACGCAGTATTTT
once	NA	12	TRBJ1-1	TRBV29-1	CSVHRENTEAFF	TGCAGCGTTCACAGGGAGAACACTGAAGCTTTCTTT
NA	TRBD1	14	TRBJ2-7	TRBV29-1	CSARRTGGTYEQYF	TGCAGCGCCCGCCGGACAGGGGGAACCTACGAGCAGTACTTC
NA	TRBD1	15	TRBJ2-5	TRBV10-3	CAISESGQGGETQYF	TGTGCCATCAGTGAGTCGGGACAGGGAGGGGAGACCCAGTACTTC
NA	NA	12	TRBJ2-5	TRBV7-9	CASSRGTSKQYF	TGTGCCAGCAGCAGGGGGACCTCTAAGCAGTACTTC
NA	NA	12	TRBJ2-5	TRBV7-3	CASSLVGETQYF	TGTGCCAGCAGCTTAGTAGGAGAGACCCAGTACTTC
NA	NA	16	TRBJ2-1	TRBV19	CASSMRLDPLDNEQFF	TGTGCCAGTAGTATGAGACTAGACCCTCTAGACAATGAGCAGTTCTTC
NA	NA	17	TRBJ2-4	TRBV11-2	CASSTYRETGAKNIQYF	TGTGCCAGCAGCACCTATAGGGAGACAGGAGCCAAAAACATTCAGTACTTC
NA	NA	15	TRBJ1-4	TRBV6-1	CASSEGWGAGEKLFF	TGTGCCAGCAGTGAAGGGTGGGGGGCAGGAGAAAAACTGTTTTTT
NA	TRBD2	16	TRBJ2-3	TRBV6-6	CASSYKREGTGDTQYF	TGTGCCAGCAGTTACAAGCGGGAGGGCACGGGAGATACGCAGTATTTT
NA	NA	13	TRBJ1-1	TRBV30	CASLRTPRSGAFF	TGTGCCTCCCTCCGGACCCCCAGGTCCGGAGCTTTCTTT
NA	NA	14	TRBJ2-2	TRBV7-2	CASSARLVTGELFF	TGTGCCAGCAGCGCCAGACTAGTGACCGGGGAGCTGTTTTTT
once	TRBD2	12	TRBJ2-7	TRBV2	CASKGTSGEQYF	TGTGCCAGCAAAGGGACTAGCGGCGAGCAGTACTTC
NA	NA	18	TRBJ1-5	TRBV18	CASSPRSNRQDSNQPQHF	TGTGCCAGCTCACCACGTTCCAATCGACAGGATAGCAATCAGCCCCAGCATTTT
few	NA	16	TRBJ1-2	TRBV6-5	CASSYSGQIHHYGYTF	TGTGCCAGCAGTTACTCCGGACAGATCCACCACTATGGCTACACCTTC
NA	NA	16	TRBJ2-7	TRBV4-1	CASSPLAQGKENEQYF	TGCGCCAGCAGCCCCCTCGCCCAGGGGAAAGAGAACGAGCAGTACTTC
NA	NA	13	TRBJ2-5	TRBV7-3	CASSSRGGETQYF	TGTGCCAGCAGCTCCAGGGGAGGTGAGACCCAGTACTTC
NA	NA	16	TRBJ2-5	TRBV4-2	CASSQEGISGWETQYF	TGTGCCAGCAGCCAAGAAGGCATAAGCGGTTGGGAGACCCAGTACTTC
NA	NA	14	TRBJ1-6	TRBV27	CASSKGIGVSPLHF	TGTGCCAGCAGCAAAGGTATTGGGGTTTCACCCCTCCACTTT
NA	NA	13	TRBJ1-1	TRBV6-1	CASSVSRDTEAFF	TGTGCCAGCAGTGTTTCGAGGGACACTGAAGCTTTCTTT
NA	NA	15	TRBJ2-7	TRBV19	CATHGSGDKDYEQYF	TGTGCCACTCATGGGTCTGGGGACAAGGACTACGAGCAGTACTTC
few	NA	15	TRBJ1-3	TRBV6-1	CASGGTGSSGNTIYF	TGTGCCAGCGGTGGGACGGGGAGCTCTGGAAACACCATATATTTT
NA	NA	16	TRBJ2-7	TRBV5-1	CASSLGGPRELDEQYF	TGCGCCAGCAGCTTGGGCGGGCCCCGAGAACTCGACGAGCAGTACTTC
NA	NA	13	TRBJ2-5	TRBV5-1	CASSLDGKETQYF	TGCGCCAGCAGCTTGGATGGGAAGGAGACCCAGTACTTC
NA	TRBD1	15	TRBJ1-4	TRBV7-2	CASSLAGTGAEKLFF	TGTGCCAGCAGCTTAGCCGGGACAGGGGCTGAAAAACTGTTTTTT
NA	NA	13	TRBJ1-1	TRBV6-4	CASSEGENTEAFF	TGTGCCAGCAGTGAAGGGGAGAACACTGAAGCTTTCTTT
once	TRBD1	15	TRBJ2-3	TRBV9	CASGDRGQVPDTQYF	TGTGCCAGCGGGGATAGGGGACAGGTCCCAGATACGCAGTATTTT
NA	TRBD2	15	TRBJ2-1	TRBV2	CASSGLAGGTNEQFF	TGTGCCAGCAGCGGACTAGCGGGAGGAACGAATGAGCAGTTCTTC
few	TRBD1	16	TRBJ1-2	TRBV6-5	CASSYGLGQGLYGYTF	TGTGCCAGCAGTTACGGTCTGGGACAGGGGCTATATGGCTACACCTTC
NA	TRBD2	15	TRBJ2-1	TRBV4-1	CASTPGLAAYNEQFF	TGCGCCAGCACCCCGGGACTAGCCGCCTACAATGAGCAGTTCTTC
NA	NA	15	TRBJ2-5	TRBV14	CASSQAGTTGATQYF	TGTGCCAGCAGCCAAGCCGGGACCACCGGAGCGACCCAGTACTTC